This T cell receptor beta chain appears in the sequencing data of a study of patients and donors after allogeneic stem cell transplantation. CDR3 size: 15 residues. Germline CDR1 is SGHDT and CDR2 is YYEEEE. V gave up 3 bases and J gave up 7 bases, with 17 bases separating them. TCRdb recomputed calls from the RT-PCR reads with MiXCR, one row per CDR3 protein. The sample has about 110,000 distinct CDR3 sequences, around 35% seen once. The rearrangement uses TRBV5-6 and TRBJ2-4; possibly TRBD1 for D (6 bases). This TCR derives from a human donor who was either an allogeneic HSCT recipient or a stem cell or donor lymphocyte infusion donor (not recorded which). It is not recorded whose cells these are; they may come from a transplant donor. Sequencing was done on a sample of blood, either unsorted or a sorted T cell fraction (not recorded which). The CDR3 reads CASSSNRVSANIQYF. The CDR3 DNA follows: TGTGCCAGCAGCTCCAACAGGGTATCAGCTAACATTCAGTACTTC.